The 18 T cell receptor beta chains below come from one sample, sequenced in a study of blood T cell repertoires in COVID-19. The repertoire was sequenced with immunoSEQ multiplex PCR; TCRdb's copy has only in-frame clones and lacks some. The sample yields under 300,000 clones, about 93% seen once. The specimen sequenced was PBMCs or T cells enriched from blood (not recorded which). The receptors here all came from a woman younger than 30 who had recovered from COVID-19.

The chain has TRBV5-1 and TRBJ2-1, with 11 bases that match TRBD2. The junction had 3 bases not matched to a gene; V was cut back by 0 bases and J by 4 bases. This CDR3 is built from 16 residues. CDR1 and CDR2 (germline): SGHRS, YFSETQ. CDR3 protein: CASSLDVAGGYNEQFF. CDR3 coding DNA: TGCGCCAGCAGCTTGGATGTAGCGGGAGGGTACAATGAGCAGTTCTTC.

This chain uses TRBV9 with TRBJ2-1; 9 bases are a match to TRBD2. There are 17 residues in the CDR3. Trimming took 0 bases from V and 0 from J; bases not matched to a gene: 4. Per germline, CDR1 SGDLS and CDR2 YYNGEE. CDR3 in DNA: TGTGCCAGCAGCGTAGGCCTAGCGGGGAGCTCCTACAATGAGCAGTTCTTC. It specifies CASSVGLAGSSYNEQFF.

The gene calls are TRBV19 and TRBJ2-7; the D gene is possibly TRBD2 (6 bases). Germline V CDR1 and CDR2: LNHDA, SQIVND (reference sequence). With 3 bases removed from V and 0 bases from J, the gap between germline ends came to 21 bases. This CDR3 contains 18 residues. The CDR3 region is CASSMMGTGRFNSYEQYF. Written as DNA, the CDR3 is TGTGCCAGTAGTATGATGGGGACTGGGAGATTCAACTCCTACGAGCAGTACTTC.

This sequence joins TRBV24-1 and TRBJ1-2; 9 bases match TRBD1. V dropped 2 bases and J dropped 7; count of bases not matched to a gene: 7. Germline V gives CDR1 KGHDR, CDR2 SFDVKD. CDR3 size: 15 residues. The CDR3 DNA reads TGTGCCACCAGTGATTCGGGACAGGGAGTTGTTGGCTACACCTTC. Its translation: CATSDSGQGVVGYTF.

The chain carries TRBV13 and TRBJ1-4; D is perhaps TRBD1 (6 bases). The CDR3 covers 16 residues. V lost 5 bases and J lost 4, with 17 bases in between. Germline CDR1 is PRHDT and CDR2 is FYEKMQ (reference sequence). As DNA, the CDR3 is TGTGCCAGCAGCGCCTCCTCAGGGGTGCTTAATGAAAAACTGTTTTTT. It is translated as CASSASSGVLNEKLFF.

This sequence joins TRBV28 and TRBJ1-1; 12 nucleotides agree with TRBD1. Germline values: CDR1 MDHEN, CDR2 SYDVKM. The CDR3 consists of 21 residues. J gave up 1 base and V 3 bases, and 18 bases lay outside the gene matches. The CDR3 sequence is CASSFSKGGTGGRSTNTEAFF. As DNA, the CDR3 is TGTGCCAGCAGTTTTTCGAAGGGAGGGACAGGGGGCCGTTCCACGAACACTGAAGCTTTCTTT. Full variable domain (outside the CDR3, taken from reference TRBV28 and TRBJ1-1): DVKVTQSSRYLVKRTGEKVFLECVQDMDHENMFWYRQDPGLGLRLIYFSYDVKMKEKGDIPEGYSVSREKKERFSLILESASTNQTSMYLCASSFSKGGTGGRSTNTEAFFGQGTRLTVV.

This clone came up a few times. DNA of the CDR3: TGTGCCACCAGCAGAGGACTAGTTTTCTCAGATACGCAGTATTTT. Translating gives CATSRGLVFSDTQYF. V gene TRBV15 combines with J gene TRBJ2-3; possible D gene TRBD2, 6 bases. CDR3 length: 15 amino acids. V was trimmed by 1 base and J by 4 bases, leaving 12 bases between them. CDR1 LNHNV and CDR2 YYDKDF come from the germline V gene (reference sequence).

The chain has TRBV18 and TRBJ1-5, with a tentative D call TRBD1 (6 bases). Germline V gene lookup returns CDR1 KGHSH and CDR2 LQKENI. This CDR3 has 17 residues. The germline V and J ends were trimmed by 5 bases and 0 bases, with 17 bases remaining between them. This chain's CDR3 is CASSSTPGTLSNQPQHF. CDR3 nucleotides: TGTGCCAGCTCATCCACACCCGGGACACTTAGCAATCAGCCCCAGCATTTT.

In its sample, this clone was seen a few times. The chain joins TRBV7-2 to TRBJ1-1, with no clear D. This CDR3 region has 14 residues. V gave up 5 bases and J gave up 6 bases, with 16 bases separating them. In germline, CDR1 is SGHTA, CDR2 FQGNSA. CDR3 coding DNA: TGTGCCAGCAGCCTAAGGACTTCCAGGTCTGAAGCTTTCTTT. Protein sequence: CASSLRTSRSEAFF.

The genes are TRBV2 and TRBJ2-2; 8 nucleotides line up with TRBD2. V lost 4 bases and J lost 5; bases outside the gene matches: 6. The CDR3 sequence is 15 residues long. Germline lookup yields CDR1 SNHLY and CDR2 FYNNEI. The CDR3 nucleotides are TGTGCCAGCAGTGCCGGGACTAGACGGACCGGGGAGCTGTTTTTT. Its protein is CASSAGTRRTGELFF.

The chain recombines TRBV18 with TRBJ1-2; D is unresolved. The CDR3 consists of 13 residues. Per the germline V gene, CDR1 is KGHSH and CDR2 is LQKENI. With 3 bases removed from V and 8 bases from J, the gap between germline ends came to 13 bases. The CDR3, as DNA: TGTGCCAGCTCACCCCCGGGAACTATGGGCTACACCTTC. Amino acids: CASSPPGTMGYTF.

This chain joins TRBV6-1 and TRBJ2-7, with 8 positions matching TRBD2. The CDR3 consists of 15 residues. Germline V gene data show CDR1 as MNHNS and CDR2 as SASEGT. The J segment lost 4 bases and the V segment lost 3 bases, leaving 8 bases of the junction unmatched. The CDR3 loop reads CASSDAGGAGYEQYF. In nucleotides, the CDR3 is TGTGCCAGCAGTGATGCCGGGGGGGCTGGATACGAGCAGTACTTC.

The chain recombines TRBV27 with TRBJ2-7; TRBD2 matches 8 bases. Trimming took 2 bases from V and 2 from J; bases not matched to a gene: 5. Per germline, CDR1 MNHEY and CDR2 SMNVEV (reference sequence). CDR3 size: 15 residues. CDR3: CASSLVAGPAYEQYF. The CDR3 DNA reads TGTGCCAGCAGTTTAGTAGCGGGACCCGCCTACGAGCAGTACTTC.

This rearrangement joins TRBV29-1 to TRBJ1-2; D call uncertain. The ends were cut back, 3 bases at V and 1 base at J, with 6 bases in the middle. Germline lookup yields CDR1 SQVTM and CDR2 ANQGSEA. There are 12 residues in the CDR3. CDR3 nucleotide sequence: TGCAGCGTTGATTCCGGTAACTATGGCTACACCTTC. It encodes CSVDSGNYGYTF. The whole variable domain, remainder taken from reference TRBV29-1 and TRBJ1-2, is SAVISQKPSRDICQRGTSLTIQCQVDSQVTMMFWYRQQPGQSLTLIATANQGSEATYESGFVIDKFPISRPNLTFSTLTVSNMSPEDSSIYLCSVDSGNYGYTFGSGTRLTVV.

V usage is TRBV24-1 and J usage is TRBJ2-5, with a weak D call TRBD2 (7 bases). The ends were cut back, 5 bases at V and 1 base at J, with 16 bases in the middle. The germline V gene encodes CDR1 KGHDR and CDR2 SFDVKD. The CDR3 is 16 residues long. CDR3 coding DNA: TGTGCCACCAGTGGGGGGGGCTGGCAGATCCAAGAGACCCAGTACTTC. The encoded protein is CATSGGGWQIQETQYF.

This clone appeared once. This chain connects TRBV7-8 to TRBJ2-7, with 9 nucleotides matching TRBD1. V was clipped by 1 base and J by 5 bases; unmatched bases: 6. The CDR3 contains 15 residues. Per germline, CDR1 SGHVS and CDR2 FQNEAQ. The CDR3 sequence: CASSLEGQGGNEQYF. The CDR3 nucleotides are TGTGCCAGCAGCTTAGAGGGACAGGGCGGGAACGAGCAGTACTTC.

The chain uses TRBV25-1 and TRBJ1-2; 8 bases map to TRBD1. The CDR3 length is 14 residues. The junction had 3 bases not matched to a gene; V was cut back by 2 bases and J by 4 bases. Germline-derived CDR1 and CDR2 are MGHDK and SYGVNS. The CDR3 bases are TGTGCCAGCAGTGAAGACAGGGGCGCCTATGGCTACACCTTC. It encodes CASSEDRGAYGYTF.

The chain has TRBV18 and TRBJ1-4; TRBD1 aligns across 7 bases. The V gene end was trimmed by 2 bases and the J gene end by 4 bases; junction bases not matched to a gene: 10. Germline V gene sequence: CDR1 KGHSH, CDR2 LQKENI. The CDR3 consists of 17 residues. As DNA, the CDR3 is TGTGCCAGCTCACCAACTCGTCCAGGGGGTTATAATGAAAAACTGTTTTTT. It is translated as CASSPTRPGGYNEKLFF.